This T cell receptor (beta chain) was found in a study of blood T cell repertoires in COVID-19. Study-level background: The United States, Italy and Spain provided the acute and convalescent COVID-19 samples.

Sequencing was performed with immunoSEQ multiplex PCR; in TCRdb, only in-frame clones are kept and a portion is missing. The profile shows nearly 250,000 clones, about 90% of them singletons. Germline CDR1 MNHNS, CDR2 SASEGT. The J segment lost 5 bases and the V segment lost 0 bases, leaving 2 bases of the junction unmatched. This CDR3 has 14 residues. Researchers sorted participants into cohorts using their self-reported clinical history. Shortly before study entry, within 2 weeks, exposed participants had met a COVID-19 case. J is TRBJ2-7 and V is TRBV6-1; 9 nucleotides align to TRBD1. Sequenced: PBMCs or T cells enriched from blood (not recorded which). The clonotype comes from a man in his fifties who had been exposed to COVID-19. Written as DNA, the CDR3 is TGTGCCAGCAGTGAAGCGGGACAGGGAGACGAGCAGTACGTC. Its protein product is CASSEAGQGDEQYV.